The 32 T cell receptor beta chains reported below all come from one sample, sequenced in a study of identical twins. TCRdb reprocessed the 5' RACE reads with MiXCR, giving one entry per CDR3 protein. This sample has 600,000 to 800,000 distinct CDR3 sequences, with 21% found just once. The same sample was also used in a study of T cells expressing NK-cell markers.

Sequenced: PBMCs. The source is a woman younger than 30 in good health.

This clonotype was seen only a few times. The chain uses TRBV24-1 and TRBJ2-2, with no clear D. Trimming removed 3 bases at V and 3 bases at J, with 7 bases between. Germline V gene data show CDR1 as KGHDR and CDR2 as SFDVKD. The CDR3 loop spans 14 amino acids. The CDR3 protein is CATSDNRHTGELFF. DNA for the CDR3: TGTGCCACCAGTGATAACAGACACACCGGGGAGCTGTTTTTT.

This chain joins TRBV5-1 and TRBJ2-5; 7 positions agree with TRBD2. There are 16 residues in the CDR3. Germline lookup yields CDR1 SGHRS and CDR2 YFSETQ. The V gene end was trimmed by 3 bases and the J gene end by 5 bases; junction bases not matched to a gene: 13. The CDR3 bases are TGCGCCAGCAGCTCACGGGGGGAGTCGTCTGCGGAGACCCAGTACTTC. Its protein product is CASSSRGESSAETQYF.

The genes are TRBV27 and TRBJ2-7; possibly TRBD1 for D (6 bases). The CDR3 covers 14 residues. Per the germline V gene, CDR1 is MNHEY and CDR2 is SMNVEV (reference sequence). V lost 4 bases and J lost 2, with 12 bases in between. In DNA form, the CDR3 reads TGTGCCAGCAGTTCAGGACAGAGTCCCTACGAGCAGTACTTC. It specifies CASSSGQSPYEQYF.

The chain joins TRBV7-9 to TRBJ2-7; weak D call: TRBD2 (6 bases). V gave up 1 base and J gave up 7 bases, with 17 bases separating them. The germline V gene encodes CDR1 SEHNR and CDR2 FQNEAQ (reference sequence). This CDR3 contains 15 residues. CDR3 sequence reads: CASSLGYLGGAEQYF. The CDR3 region has the DNA TGTGCCAGCAGCTTAGGTTATCTGGGGGGTGCAGAGCAGTACTTC.

This chain connects TRBV5-1 to TRBJ1-2; 8 nucleotides agree with TRBD1. The CDR3 contains 15 residues. J gave up 7 bases and V 0 bases, and 8 bases lay outside the gene matches. Germline lookup yields CDR1 SGHRS and CDR2 YFSETQ. Here the CDR3 reads CASSLEVSGGGGYTF. CDR3 sequence (DNA): TGCGCCAGCAGCTTGGAAGTATCAGGGGGCGGTGGCTACACCTTC.

This clonotype has a count of ten or more. The CDR3 loop reads CAVSGSQETQYF. CDR3 in DNA: TGTGCCGTTTCGGGGAGCCAAGAGACCCAGTACTTC. V usage is TRBV10-3 and J usage is TRBJ2-5, with D tentatively TRBD2 (5 bases). This CDR3 region has 12 residues. Per the germline V gene, CDR1 is ENHRY and CDR2 is SYGVKD. The germline V and J ends were trimmed by 11 bases and 1 base, with 11 bases remaining between them.

The chain links TRBV5-1 to TRBJ2-1; D is unresolved. The CDR3 sequence is 14 residues long. CDR1 and CDR2 from the germline V gene are SGHRS and YFSETQ. Trimming left V 1 base short and J 5 bases short, with 10 bases between. CDR3 loop: CASSLWARNNEQFF. The CDR3 DNA reads as TGCGCCAGCAGCTTGTGGGCTAGGAACAATGAGCAGTTCTTC.

This clonotype was seen repeatedly, ten times or more. This chain links TRBV12-3 or TRBV12-4 with TRBJ2-1, with 12 positions matching TRBD2. Trimming took 4 bases from V and 5 from J; bases not matched to a gene: 3. The CDR3 length is 15 residues. CDR3 in DNA: TGTGCCAGCAGTTCCGGACTAGCGGGAAACAATGAGCAGTTCTTC. Translating it yields CASSSGLAGNNEQFF.

This clonotype was counted many times. CDR3 in DNA: TGTGCCAGCAGCGTAGAGCTCGCAGCGAACGGCTACACCTTC. It encodes CASSVELAANGYTF. J is TRBJ1-2 and V is TRBV9; D is uncertain. This CDR3 comprises 14 residues. CDR1 is SGDLS and CDR2 is YYNGEE in the germline V gene. V shed 0 bases and J shed 8 bases, with 14 bases lying between them. The full variable domain, in which reference TRBV9 and TRBJ1-2 provide the parts outside the CDR3, is DSGVTQTPKHLITATGQRVTLRCSPRSGDLSVYWYQQSLDQGLQFLIQYYNGEERAKGNILERFSAQQFPDLHSELNLSSLELGDSALYFCASSVELAANGYTFGSGTRLTVV.

The genes are TRBV12-5 and TRBJ2-3; D assignment may be TRBD1 or TRBD2 (6 bases each). The CDR3 is made up of 19 amino acids. V was pared by 2 bases and J by 4 bases, with 25 bases between. Germline values: CDR1 LGHNT, CDR2 FRNRAP. Here the CDR3 DNA reads TGTGCTAGTGGTTTGATAATACCCCTGGAGGGGGAGAAGTCAGATACGCAGTATTTT. It yields the protein CASGLIIPLEGEKSDTQYF.

The rearrangement joins TRBV5-1 to TRBJ1-2, with D unclear. V was trimmed by 0 bases and J by 5 bases, leaving 14 bases between them. CDR1 SGHRS and CDR2 YFSETQ come from the germline V gene. The CDR3 is 15 residues long. The CDR3 nucleotides read TGCGCCAGCAGCTTGGACACTGGGGTTCGATATGGCTACACCTTC. This translates into CASSLDTGVRYGYTF.

This clonotype showed up just a few times. The chain carries TRBV20-1 and TRBJ2-5; tentative D call: TRBD2 (5 bases). Germline V CDR1 and CDR2: DFQATT, SNEGSKA (reference sequence). This CDR3 has 14 amino acids. V dropped 2 bases and J dropped 2 bases, with 12 bases sitting between them. CDR3 protein: CSARNPGTQETQYF. The DNA for the CDR3 is TGCAGTGCTAGAAACCCGGGAACTCAAGAGACCCAGTACTTC.

This clonotype was detected many times. Here the CDR3 reads CASRGQENSPLHF. CDR3 DNA: TGTGCCAGCAGGGGACAGGAGAATTCACCCCTCCACTTT. This chain joins TRBV7-9 and TRBJ1-6; 8 bases align to TRBD1. This CDR3 comprises 13 residues. CDR1 SEHNR and CDR2 FQNEAQ come from the germline V gene (reference sequence). The junction had 2 bases not matched to a gene; V was cut back by 6 bases and J by 7 bases.

V usage is TRBV7-2 and J usage is TRBJ2-5; 10 bases map to TRBD2. Germline loops: CDR1 SGHTA, CDR2 FQGNSA. V was clipped by 1 base and J by 9 bases; unmatched bases: 5. The CDR3 loop spans 14 amino acids. In nucleotides, the CDR3 is TGTGCCAGCAGCTTAGGGGGGACTAGCGTGGCCCAGTACTTC. Protein product: CASSLGGTSVAQYF.

This clonotype was counted ten times or more. This chain uses TRBV11-2 with TRBJ1-1, with no clear D. The CDR3 totals 13 residues. The V end was cut by 0 bases, the J end by 5 bases, with 7 bases between. Per germline, CDR1 SGHAT and CDR2 FQNNGV. The CDR3 sequence: CASSLDIKTEAFF. CDR3 nucleotide sequence: TGTGCCAGCAGCTTAGATATAAAGACTGAAGCTTTCTTT. The full variable domain, in which reference TRBV11-2 and TRBJ1-1 provide the parts outside the CDR3, is EAGVAQSPRYKIIEKRQSVAFWCNPISGHATLYWYQQILGQGPKLLIQFQNNGVVDDSQLPKDRFSAERLKGVDSTLKIQPAKLEDSAVYLCASSLDIKTEAFFGQGTRLTVV.

The chain combines TRBV10-3 with TRBJ2-1; 10 nucleotides line up with TRBD2. V dropped 4 bases and J dropped 1; count of bases not matched to a gene: 4. The CDR3 covers 16 residues. CDR1 is ENHRY, CDR2 SYGVKD, per germline. The CDR3 region is CAISGISGGSYNEQFF. In DNA, the CDR3 is TGTGCCATCAGTGGGATTAGCGGGGGGTCCTACAATGAGCAGTTCTTC.

The sample holds many counts of this clonotype. This chain connects TRBV6-4 to TRBJ2-3; perhaps TRBD1 as D (6 bases). The CDR3 has 15 amino acids. Germline values: CDR1 MRHNA, CDR2 SNTAGT. Trimming removed 4 bases at V and 2 bases at J, with 13 bases between. The DNA of the CDR3 is TGTGCCAGCAGTGTGGGGGCAGCTACCACAGATACGCAGTATTTT. It codes for CASSVGAATTDTQYF.

This clonotype was seen a handful of times. The genes are TRBV7-9 and TRBJ1-4; no firm D call. V lost 4 bases and J 2 bases, leaving 11 bases between the germline ends. This CDR3 comprises 15 residues. Germline-derived CDR1 and CDR2 are SEHNR and FQNEAQ (reference sequence). The CDR3 reads CASSSLSVTNEKLFF. The CDR3 coding sequence is TGTGCCAGCAGCTCCTTAAGTGTCACTAATGAAAAACTGTTTTTT.

This chain links TRBV20-1 with TRBJ2-3; tentative D call: TRBD1 (5 bases). Trimming stripped 3 bases from V and 6 bases from J, with 19 bases between. The CDR3 is made up of 15 amino acids. The germline CDR1 and CDR2 sequences are DFQATT and SNEGSKA (reference sequence). This CDR3 reads CSASRQPYRADTQYF. The CDR3 coding sequence is TGCAGTGCTAGTCGACAGCCTTATCGCGCGGATACGCAGTATTTT.

This clonotype was observed a handful of times. The CDR3 here is CSVLLAGVGFDEQYF. The DNA of the CDR3 is TGCAGCGTCTTACTAGCGGGAGTTGGTTTTGACGAGCAGTACTTC. This rearrangement joins TRBV29-1 to TRBJ2-7; 11 bases align to TRBD2. The CDR3 runs to 15 residues. V gave up 6 bases and J gave up 5 bases; unmatched junction bases: 12. From germline, CDR1 is SQVTM and CDR2 ANQGSEA.

This clonotype was found a few times. The gene calls are TRBV29-1 and TRBJ1-2; 7 bases map to TRBD1. The ends lost 2 bases at V and 10 bases at J; junction bases unmatched: 10. In germline, CDR1 is SQVTM, CDR2 ANQGSEA. The CDR3 extends over 13 amino acids. Here the CDR3 reads CSVENWDSPNYTF. The DNA for the CDR3 is TGCAGCGTTGAAAACTGGGACAGCCCTAACTACACCTTC.

The chain combines TRBV18 with TRBJ2-6; D not certain. The CDR3 runs 15 residues. CDR1 is KGHSH and CDR2 is LQKENI in the germline V gene. V gave up 4 bases and J gave up 4 bases, with 11 bases separating them. CDR3 loop: CASSLLTPGANVLTF. In DNA, the CDR3 is TGTGCCAGCTCACTTCTTACCCCCGGGGCCAACGTCCTGACTTTC.

The chain links TRBV10-2 to TRBJ2-1; D gene ambiguous. Germline V gene data show CDR1 as WSHSY and CDR2 as SAAADI. CDR3 length: 15 amino acids. With 2 bases removed from V and 2 bases from J, the gap between germline ends came to 10 bases. CDR3 residues: CASSEEGWAYNEQFF. The CDR3, as DNA: TGCGCCAGCAGTGAGGAAGGTTGGGCCTACAATGAGCAGTTCTTC.

The chain combines TRBV7-9 with TRBJ2-2; D possibly corresponds to TRBD1 (6 bases). This CDR3 region has 11 residues. CDR1 is SEHNR, CDR2 FQNEAQ, per germline (reference sequence). V was trimmed by 9 bases and J by 6 bases, leaving 8 bases between them. In DNA, the CDR3 is TGTGCCAGACAGGGACCCGGGGAGCTGTTTTTT. Encoded protein: CARQGPGELFF.

This clonotype was seen many times. The V call is TRBV13, the J call TRBJ2-1; D unresolved. With 6 bases removed from V and 9 bases from J, the gap between germline ends came to 15 bases. This CDR3 contains 13 residues. Germline values: CDR1 PRHDT, CDR2 FYEKMQ (reference sequence). The CDR3 sequence is CASRPGGRVEQFF. CDR3 bases: TGTGCCAGCAGGCCTGGTGGCCGCGTTGAGCAGTTCTTC.

The rearrangement links TRBV7-6 to TRBJ2-1; 7 positions match TRBD2. Losses at the gene ends were 2 bases for V and 4 bases for J; bases not matched to a gene: 5. The CDR3 contains 15 residues. Germline CDR1 is SGHVS and CDR2 is FNYEAQ. In DNA form, the CDR3 reads TGTGCCAGCAGCTTACTTACTAGCGCTTACAATGAGCAGTTCTTC. This gives the protein CASSLLTSAYNEQFF.

CDR3 protein: CASSSLSGTVNSPLHF. The CDR3 bases are TGTGCCAGCAGTTCTCTGTCAGGGACAGTAAATTCACCCCTCCACTTT. The J gene is TRBJ1-6, the V gene TRBV6-5; 7 bases fit TRBD1. This CDR3 is 16 amino acids long. V lost 4 bases and J lost 7; bases outside the gene matches: 10. Germline loops: CDR1 MNHEY, CDR2 SVGAGI.

This clonotype appeared a few times. The chain joins TRBV7-2 to TRBJ1-5; D uncertain. Germline lookup yields CDR1 SGHTA and CDR2 FQGNSA. The CDR3 contains 14 residues. Trimming removed 5 bases at V and 6 bases at J, with 14 bases between. The CDR3 region has the DNA TGTGCCAGCAGCCCAGATTCCAATTCTCAGCCCCAGCATTTT. It yields the protein CASSPDSNSQPQHF.

V gene TRBV5-1 combines with J gene TRBJ2-1; TRBD1 or TRBD2 may be the D gene (5 bases each). From germline, CDR1 is SGHRS and CDR2 YFSETQ. The CDR3 runs to 17 residues. V was shortened by 4 bases and J by 4 bases, with 21 bases between the two germline ends. The CDR3 bases are TGCGCCAGCAGCCGGGCCGGGGCCGGTCTGGGGTACAATGAGCAGTTCTTC. Its translation is CASSRAGAGLGYNEQFF. The entire variable domain, with the rest obtained from reference TRBV5-1 and TRBJ2-1, is as follows: KAGVTQTPRYLIKTRGQQVTLSCSPISGHRSVSWYQQTPGQGLQFLFEYFSETQRNKGNFPGRFSGRQFSNSRSEMNVSTLELGDSALYLCASSRAGAGLGYNEQFFGPGTRLTVL.

This clonotype was picked up a small number of times. The rearrangement links TRBV7-9 to TRBJ1-1; 8 nucleotides agree with TRBD1. Germline lookup yields CDR1 SEHNR and CDR2 FQNEAQ (reference sequence). Germline trimming cut 5 bases from V and 7 bases from J; bases unmatched to any gene: 9. The CDR3 length is 14 residues. CDR3: CASSGQGTGYEAFF. Here the CDR3 DNA reads TGTGCCAGCAGCGGTCAGGGGACAGGCTATGAAGCTTTCTTT.

The chain recombines TRBV6-6 with TRBJ2-1; the D is unclear. CDR1 and CDR2 from the germline V gene are MNHNY and SVGAGI (reference sequence). The V gene lost 4 bases and the J gene lost 10 bases, with 14 bases spanning the gap. CDR3 size: 13 residues. CDR3 in amino acids: CASSLPGREEQFF. For the CDR3, the DNA is TGTGCCAGCAGTTTACCCGGACGCGAAGAGCAGTTCTTC.

The chain carries TRBV10-3 and TRBJ2-1; 13 bases line up with TRBD2. With 9 bases clipped from V and 7 bases from J, the junction kept 3 bases outside the gene matches. The germline V gene has CDR1 ENHRY and CDR2 SYGVKD. The CDR3 totals 13 residues. The DNA for the CDR3 is TGTGCCATGAGGACTAGCGGGAGAAATGAGCAGTTCTTC. This translates into CAMRTSGRNEQFF.